This is a list of T cell receptor beta chains from one sample in a study of Graves' ophthalmopathy and Graves' hyperthyroidism. TCRdb reanalysed the multiplex PCR reads using MiXCR and keeps one entry per CDR3 protein. The repertoire holds 900,000 to 1,200,000 distinct CDR3 sequences, approximately 35% seen once, with roughly 11% in the top ten. Input material: peripheral blood or thyroid tissue (not recorded which). The receptors were sampled from an adult man with Graves' hyperthyroidism. Each CDR3 is given with its conserved first and last residue. A D gene is named only where the DNA matches it firmly. Size is omitted from some rows. Given values are once, few, many or a class for expanded clones.

TRBJ1-4,-,few,TRBV7-2,TGTGCCAGCAGCGGGACACGAGCTAATGAAAAACTGTTTTTT,CASSGTRANEKLFF
TRBJ2-2,-,many,TRBV12-3/TRBV12-4,TGTGCCAGCAACCCATACGGGACACCGACCGGGGAGCTGTTTTTT,CASNPYGTPTGELFF
TRBJ1-1,-,many,TRBV2,TGTGCCAGCAGAAAACAGGAGAACACTGAAGCTTTCTTT,CASRKQENTEAFF
TRBJ1-2,-,-,TRBV6-5,TGTGCCAGCAGTGACGACAGTTGGGAATATGGCTACACCTTC,CASSDDSWEYGYTF
TRBJ2-7,-,-,TRBV10-3,TGTGCCAACGGCGTCTGGACAGTCTCCTACGAGCAGTACTTC,CANGVWTVSYEQYF
TRBJ1-4,TRBD1,-,TRBV6-2/TRBV6-3,TGTGCCAGCACTCGCGACAGGGCTGAAAAACTGTTTTTT,CASTRDRAEKLFF
TRBJ2-2,-,-,TRBV29-1,TGCAGCTCTGAGTTGGTCGGGGAGCTGTTTTTT,CSSELVGELFF
TRBJ1-1,-,-,TRBV6-6,TGTGCCAGCAGTTACCGGGACCTACATAAGGCTGAAGCTTTCTTT,CASSYRDLHKAEAFF
TRBJ2-2,-,few,TRBV5-1,TGCGCCAGCAGCTTGGGAGGAGGCGGCAGGCGAACCGGGGAGCTGTTTTTT,CASSLGGGGRRTGELFF
TRBJ1-5,-,-,TRBV10-3,TGTGCCAGCAGTGACCAGGGTGTTTACGGCAATCAGCCCCAGCATTTT,CASSDQGVYGNQPQHF
TRBJ2-2,-,-,TRBV4-3,TGCGCCAGCAGCCAATCTTTGGTTGCAGGGCGGGCCGGGGAGCTGTTTTTT,CASSQSLVAGRAGELFF
TRBJ1-1,-,many,TRBV29-1,TGCAGCGTTGCTACGGAGGACACTGAAGCTTTCTTT,CSVATEDTEAFF
TRBJ1-3,-,-,TRBV29-1,TGCAGCCAAGAGGGCCCGGGACGCTCTGGAAACACCATATATTTT,CSQEGPGRSGNTIYF
TRBJ2-7,TRBD1,-,TRBV5-1,TGCGCCAGCAGCTTGGCCGGGACAGGACCTCGGGAGCAGTACTTC,CASSLAGTGPREQYF
TRBJ2-7,-,-,TRBV5-5,TGTGCCAGCAGCTTGTCCCCTCCAGGCCGTGCCTACGAGCAGTACTTC,CASSLSPPGRAYEQYF
TRBJ2-7,-,many,TRBV29-1,TGCAGCGTTACCTGGGGGGGGCACGACGAGCAGTACTTC,CSVTWGGHDEQYF
TRBJ1-2,-,many,TRBV5-1,TGCGCCAGCTCACTGACAGGAGGGAACTATGGCTACACCTTC,CASSLTGGNYGYTF
TRBJ1-2,-,-,TRBV9,TGTGCCAGCAGCCCCACTTTTACGCCAGATTATGGCTACACCTTC,CASSPTFTPDYGYTF
TRBJ2-7,-,once,TRBV7-2,TGTGCCAGCAGCCTGACGGGGGCCCCCAACGAGCAGTACTTC,CASSLTGAPNEQYF
TRBJ2-2,TRBD1,few,TRBV7-6,TGTGCCAGCAGATTGGGACAGGTTGGCACCGGGGAGCTGTTTTTT,CASRLGQVGTGELFF
TRBJ1-5,-,-,TRBV19,TGTGCCAGTAGTATTGGAGTTCCTCGGCTCAATCAGCCCCAGCATTTT,CASSIGVPRLNQPQHF
TRBJ1-2,-,-,TRBV7-8,TGTGCCAGCAGCCCCATAATCAGCTTTGGGTATGGCTACACCTTC,CASSPIISFGYGYTF
TRBJ1-5,TRBD1,-,TRBV29-1,TGCAGCAGTGGTGGACAGGCAATAGGGGAGCCCCAGCATTTT,CSSGGQAIGEPQHF
TRBJ2-7,TRBD1,once,TRBV7-2,TGTGCCAGCAGCATCGAACTCGGGACAGGCTCCTACGAGCAGTACTTC,CASSIELGTGSYEQYF
TRBJ2-7,-,many,TRBV5-1,TGCGCCAGCAGCTTTATTCGAGGGGGAAGCACGCAGTACTTC,CASSFIRGGSTQYF
TRBJ2-7,-,few,TRBV6-5,TGTGCCAGCAGTTACTCCACGGGGCCTCACTCCTACGAGCAGTACTTC,CASSYSTGPHSYEQYF
TRBJ2-1,TRBD2,-,TRBV24-1,TGTGCCACCAGTGATCCATGGGAAGAGCGGGATCACAATGAGCAGTTCTTC,CATSDPWEERDHNEQFF
TRBJ1-5,TRBD1,many,TRBV7-2,TGTGCCAGCAGCTTAGTAGGCAGGGGGGACAATCAGCCCCAGCATTTT,CASSLVGRGDNQPQHF
TRBJ1-2,TRBD1,many,TRBV28,TGTGCCAGCAGCTCGGGACAGCTCTATGGCTACACCTTC,CASSSGQLYGYTF
TRBJ1-2,TRBD1,few,TRBV12-3/TRBV12-4,TGTGCCAGCAGAACCGGGACAGGGGGCGCAAGTGGCTACACCTTC,CASRTGTGGASGYTF
TRBJ2-7,-,-,TRBV19,TGTGCCAGTAGTCCCGGGGCAGGATACGAGCAGTACTTC,CASSPGAGYEQYF
TRBJ1-1,TRBD1,-,TRBV29-1,TGCAGCGCGACGGACAGGATATTCGCTGAAGCTTTCTTT,CSATDRIFAEAFF
TRBJ2-2,-,many,TRBV24-1,TGTGCCACCAGTGACGCCGGGACAACGAACACCGGGGAGCTGTTTTTT,CATSDAGTTNTGELFF
TRBJ2-7,-,few,TRBV20-1,TGCAGTGCTAGCATATGGGACGGAATCTCCTACGAGCAGTACTTC,CSASIWDGISYEQYF
TRBJ1-6,-,many,TRBV5-1,TGCGCCAGCAGCTTGGAATCGACTAGTGGGTATAATTCACCCCTCCACTTT,CASSLESTSGYNSPLHF
TRBJ2-7,TRBD2,few,TRBV7-2,TGTGCCAGCAGCCGACTAGCGAACTACGAGCAGTACTTC,CASSRLANYEQYF
TRBJ1-2,TRBD1,once,TRBV7-4,TGTGCCAGCAGCCAAGACAGGGACAGACCAGCTAACTATGGCTACACCTTC,CASSQDRDRPANYGYTF
TRBJ1-3,-,-,TRBV20-1,TGCAGTGCTAGAGATCCCCGGGATGGAAACACCATATATTTT,CSARDPRDGNTIYF
TRBJ1-6,TRBD1,-,TRBV7-8,TGTGCCAGCACCTTAGACAGGGTCAATTCACCCCTCCACTTT,CASTLDRVNSPLHF
TRBJ2-5,-,-,TRBV25-1,-,CDSSIYLCSVLPDRPGTQYF
TRBJ2-2,-,-,TRBV5-1,TGCGCCAGCGAGCCCATAGTGAACACCGGGGAGCTGTTTTTT,CASEPIVNTGELFF
TRBJ2-5,-,many,TRBV10-3,TGTGCCATCAGCCGACAGGTTTGGGAGACCCAGTACTTC,CAISRQVWETQYF
TRBJ1-5,TRBD1,-,TRBV10-3,TGTGCCATCAGTGAGCCCGGGACAGACGATCAGCCCCAGCATTTT,CAISEPGTDDQPQHF
TRBJ1-2,-,-,TRBV7-2,TGTGCCAGCAGCTTAGCCACAGGCACCGGAGGCTACACCTTC,CASSLATGTGGYTF
TRBJ2-7,-,-,TRBV28,TGTGCCAGCAGGACCGGGACTCGCGCCTTCTACGAGCAGTACTTC,CASRTGTRAFYEQYF
TRBJ1-4,-,-,TRBV10-3,TGTGCCAGCAGTTATGATTCGCCAGGGGAAAAACTGTTTTTT,CASSYDSPGEKLFF
TRBJ1-2,TRBD1,-,TRBV2,TGTGCCAGCATGCCGGGACAGGGGTATCCCTATGGCTACACCTTC,CASMPGQGYPYGYTF
TRBJ2-7,-,-,TRBV15,TGTGCCACCAGCAGAGGTCCTAACCTCAACGAGCAGTACTTC,CATSRGPNLNEQYF
TRBJ1-5,-,-,TRBV15,TGTGCCACCAGCAAGGGTGGGGTGGGCAATCAGCCCCAGCATTTT,CATSKGGVGNQPQHF
TRBJ1-3,-,-,TRBV7-6,TGTGCCAGCCAAGAAGGCAGGAGAAACACCATATATTTT,CASQEGRRNTIYF
TRBJ2-5,-,-,TRBV7-7,TGTGCTAGCAGCTTATACACAGGGATCCAAGAGACCCAGTACTTC,CASSLYTGIQETQYF
TRBJ2-5,TRBD1,many,TRBV7-4,TGTGCCAGCAGCTTATGGGACAGCCCTTGGGAGACCCAGTACTTC,CASSLWDSPWETQYF
TRBJ2-5,-,few,TRBV15,TGTGCCACCAGCAGCCGGGGTGCTACCCAGTACTTC,CATSSRGATQYF
TRBJ2-5,TRBD1,-,TRBV7-6,TGTGCCATCAGCGCCTCCGGGACAGGGTCCCGGGAGACCCAGTACTTC,CAISASGTGSRETQYF
TRBJ2-7,TRBD2,few,TRBV4-3,TGCGCCAGCAGCCAAGATCTAGCGGGGATAACCTACGAGCAGTACTTC,CASSQDLAGITYEQYF